The text below deals with one T cell receptor (beta chain). Antigen: not known. The data originate from a study of shared clonotypes between healthy human individuals. Looking at the study overall: Three CD4 naive, three CD4 memory, two CD8 naive and one CD8 memory plate were used per donor.

This CDR3 has 16 residues. Germline values: CDR1 SGDLS, CDR2 YYNGEE. J was trimmed by 9 bases and V by 2 bases; bases with no gene match: 11. This table comes from immunoSEQ multiplex PCR, and its TCRdb copy is limited to in-frame clones, with some not included. This sample has a few million clones, with 85% to 95% found just once. General observations from the study: Unshared clonotypes carried lower generation probabilities than those common to all four donors. The naive CD4 repertoires of a handful of donors were compared, and around 4.7% of clonotypes were shared.

The receptor was derived from a man between 18 and 35 years old in good health. Some clones in this sample may be carry-over from other donors' samples. The source material was naive CD4+ T cells from PBMCs. Sample subset: CD45RA+ positively selected. V usage is TRBV9 and J usage is TRBJ2-2; TRBD1 matches 9 bases. CDR3 sequence reads: CASSVLSTGGTRELFF. For the CDR3, the DNA is TGTGCCAGCAGCGTGCTTTCGACAGGGGGTACCCGGGAGCTGTTTTTT.